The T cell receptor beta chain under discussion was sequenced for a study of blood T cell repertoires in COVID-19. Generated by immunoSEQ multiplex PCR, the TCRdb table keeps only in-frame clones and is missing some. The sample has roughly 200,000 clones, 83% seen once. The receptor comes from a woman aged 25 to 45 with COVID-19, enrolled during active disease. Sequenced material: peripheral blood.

This CDR3 reads CASSSGILTGELFF. The CDR3 bases are TGTGCCAGCAGCTCCGGGATCCTCACCGGGGAGCTGTTTTTT. The V call is TRBV13, the J call TRBJ2-2, with D possibly matching TRBD2 (5 bases). The V and J ends lost 4 bases and 4 bases respectively, with 10 bases between them. The CDR3 covers 14 residues. Germline V lookup: CDR1 PRHDT, CDR2 FYEKMQ (reference sequence).